This T cell receptor (beta chain) came from a study of blood T cell repertoires in COVID-19. TCRdb's copy holds only in-frame clones and misses some; the assay was immunoSEQ multiplex PCR. The sample holds 180,000 or so clones; 85% are singletons and the top ten take around 5.2%. V lost 2 bases to trimming and J lost 0 bases; unmatched junction nucleotides: 5. This CDR3 has 16 amino acids. Looked up from germline, CDR1 is MNHEY and CDR2 is SMNVEV (reference sequence). The receptor was isolated from a woman older than 75 with acute or convalescent COVID-19. The V call is TRBV27, the J call TRBJ1-1, with 8 bases that match TRBD1. The sequencing sample was made of peripheral blood. This CDR3 reads CASSLTGQGMNTEAFF. The CDR3 DNA reads TGTGCCAGCAGTTTAACAGGACAGGGAATGAACACTGAAGCTTTCTTT.